These 26 T cell receptor beta chains originate from one sample sequenced in a study of blood T cell repertoires in COVID-19. Using immunoSEQ multiplex PCR, the repertoire was profiled, and TCRdb retains in-frame clones only, with some absent. The sample lists about 400,000 clones; nearly 90% were seen once. What was sequenced was PBMCs or T cells enriched from blood (not recorded which). These receptors all come from a woman aged 25 to 39 who had recovered from COVID-19.

The chain combines TRBV9 with TRBJ2-2, with 12 bases aligning to TRBD2. The V segment lost 2 bases and the J segment 1 base; nucleotides outside the gene matches: 0. There are 16 residues in the CDR3. CDR1 and CDR2 (germline): SGDLS, YYNGEE. The CDR3 DNA is TGTGCCAGCAGCGTGACTAGCGGGGGGAACACCGGGGAGCTGTTTTTT. Its translation: CASSVTSGGNTGELFF. Complete variable domain (other parts from reference TRBV9 and TRBJ2-2): DSGVTQTPKHLITATGQRVTLRCSPRSGDLSVYWYQQSLDQGLQFLIQYYNGEERAKGNILERFSAQQFPDLHSELNLSSLELGDSALYFCASSVTSGGNTGELFFGEGSRLTVL.

The chain combines TRBV19 with TRBJ2-1; the match to TRBD1 covers 9 bases. V shed 10 bases and J 5 bases; nucleotides not matched to a gene: 15. CDR3 length: 16 amino acids. Germline V gives CDR1 LNHDA, CDR2 SQIVND (reference sequence). The CDR3 DNA follows: TGTGCCACCGCCATCTTCCGGGACAGGGTCCACAATGAGCAGTTCTTC. This sequence encodes CATAIFRDRVHNEQFF.

The chain joins TRBV21-1 to TRBJ2-7; the table gives TRBD1 as D, unverified against the DNA. TRBV21-1 is reported as a pseudogene. CDR3 length equals 17 residues. The CDR3, as DNA: TGTGCCAGCAGCGAAAGGGACCTCGGGACAGAAGTATACGAGCAGTACTTC. Protein: CASSERDLGTEVYEQYF.

The chain carries TRBV9 and TRBJ1-5; the match to TRBD1 covers 9 bases. Germline CDR1 reads SGDLS; CDR2 reads YYNGEE. J lost 5 bases, V lost 3 bases, and 6 bases had no gene match. This CDR3 has 15 amino acids. The CDR3 coding sequence is TGTGCCAGCAGCGCCACAGGGGGCACGTATCAGCCCCAGCATTTT. Protein product: CASSATGGTYQPQHF.

This clone was observed once. This chain uses TRBV7-6 with TRBJ2-1, with D unclear. The CDR3 length is 15 residues. Per the germline V gene, CDR1 is SGHVS and CDR2 is FNYEAQ. Trimming stripped 4 bases from V and 7 bases from J, with 17 bases between. The CDR3 loop reads CASSSPEENMNEQFF. The CDR3 DNA reads as TGTGCCAGCAGCTCCCCCGAGGAAAACATGAATGAGCAGTTCTTC.

V is TRBV3-1 (or the pseudogene TRBV3-2) and J is TRBJ2-4, with 7 nucleotides matching TRBD1. Germline assignment: CDR1 LGHDT and CDR2 YNNKEL (reference sequence). The CDR3 consists of 16 residues. V lost 3 bases and J lost 0; bases outside the gene matches: 5. The CDR3 is CASSQTGILAKNIQYF. The CDR3 DNA sequence: TGTGCCAGCAGCCAGACAGGGATCTTAGCCAAAAACATTCAGTACTTC.

V usage is TRBV6-5 and J usage is TRBJ2-7; 9 bases agree with TRBD2. The CDR3 runs 16 residues. CDR1 and CDR2 from the germline V gene are MNHEY and SVGAGI. Germline trimming cut 2 bases from V and 0 bases from J; bases unmatched to any gene: 5. The CDR3 sequence: CASSYPVSGSSYEQYF. The CDR3 DNA is TGTGCCAGCAGTTACCCCGTTAGCGGGAGCTCCTACGAGCAGTACTTC.

The rearrangement uses TRBV2 and TRBJ2-2; perhaps TRBD1 as D (6 bases). The CDR3 consists of 13 residues. Germline V gene lookup returns CDR1 SNHLY and CDR2 FYNNEI. The V end lost 5 bases, the J end lost 5 bases, and 9 bases lay between the germline ends. In DNA form, the CDR3 reads TGTGCCAGCAGTACCACAGGGACCGGGGAGCTGTTTTTT. Residues: CASSTTGTGELFF.

The rearrangement uses TRBV7-9 and TRBJ2-3; 8 bases fit TRBD1. The junction had 7 bases not matched to a gene; V was cut back by 0 bases and J by 8 bases. This CDR3 region has 15 residues. Germline CDR1 reads SEHNR; CDR2 reads FQNEAQ (reference sequence). In DNA form, the CDR3 reads TGTGCCAGCAGCTTAGCGCTCTTGGACAGGGCTACGCAGTATTTT. Translated, it gives CASSLALLDRATQYF.

The chain employs TRBV10-3 and TRBJ1-2; TRBD1 might be the D (6 bases). V was cut by 6 bases and J by 8 bases, with 22 bases left in between. This CDR3 comprises 15 residues. Germline V gene lookup returns CDR1 ENHRY and CDR2 SYGVKD. In DNA, the CDR3 is TGTGCCATCAGACCCGAGGACAGAATGGTCTTGGGCTACACCTTC. Residues: CAIRPEDRMVLGYTF.

The chain combines TRBV18 with TRBJ1-6; D is undetermined. V gave up 2 bases and J gave up 6 bases, with 11 bases separating them. This CDR3 spans 15 amino acids. Germline CDR1 KGHSH, CDR2 LQKENI. The CDR3 region has the DNA TGTGCCAGCTCACCATCGGGAAACGGTAATTCACCCCTCCACTTT. Protein: CASSPSGNGNSPLHF.

V gene TRBV3-1 (or the pseudogene TRBV3-2) combines with J gene TRBJ2-3, with TRBD2 matching 8 bases. This CDR3 is 18 amino acids long. Germline trimming cut 1 base from V and 4 bases from J; bases unmatched to any gene: 13. Germline values: CDR1 LGHDT, CDR2 YNNKEL (reference sequence). The CDR3 nucleotides are TGTGCCAGCAGCCAAGGAGCGGGAGATATGTATAGGGCAGATACGCAGTATTTT. The encoded protein is CASSQGAGDMYRADTQYF.

This chain links TRBV3-1 (or the pseudogene TRBV3-2) with TRBJ2-5, with 10 bases fitting TRBD2. Looked up from germline, CDR1 is LGHDT and CDR2 is YNNKEL (reference sequence). The trim removed 6 bases at V and 2 bases at J, leaving 9 bases unmatched. This CDR3 has 16 residues. Here the CDR3 reads CASSWRLAGSQETQYF. In DNA, the CDR3 is TGTGCCAGCAGTTGGCGACTAGCGGGTTCTCAAGAGACCCAGTACTTC.

This chain uses TRBV25-1 with TRBJ2-3; D may be TRBD1 (5 bases). The CDR3 is 15 residues long. From germline, CDR1 is MGHDK and CDR2 SYGVNS. Trimming removed 6 bases from V and 3 bases from J, with 16 bases in between. The DNA of the CDR3 is TGTGCCAGCAGGGCGTCAGGGTCTCGTACAGATACGCAGTATTTT. Its protein product is CASRASGSRTDTQYF.

This clone appeared once. V usage is TRBV5-1 and J usage is TRBJ2-7; TRBD2 aligns across 14 bases. The junction had 3 bases not matched to a gene; V was cut back by 9 bases and J by 4 bases. The germline gives CDR1 SGHRS, CDR2 YFSETQ. CDR3 size: 13 residues. The CDR3: CATRLAGGYEQYF. DNA for the CDR3: TGCGCCACCCGACTAGCGGGGGGGTACGAGCAGTACTTC. The entire variable domain, with the rest obtained from reference TRBV5-1 and TRBJ2-7, is as follows: KAGVTQTPRYLIKTRGQQVTLSCSPISGHRSVSWYQQTPGQGLQFLFEYFSETQRNKGNFPGRFSGRQFSNSRSEMNVSTLELGDSALYLCATRLAGGYEQYFGPGTRLTVT.

This chain connects TRBV4-1 to TRBJ2-2, with TRBD2 identical over 7 bases. The CDR3 length is 15 residues. V was clipped by 6 bases and J by 3 bases; unmatched bases: 7. Germline V gene data show CDR1 as MGHRA and CDR2 as YSYEKL. CDR3 loop: CASSDGGRDTGELFF. DNA of the CDR3: TGCGCCAGCAGTGACGGGGGGAGGGACACCGGGGAGCTGTTTTTT.

J is TRBJ1-1 and V is TRBV5-1; TRBD1 is a possible D gene (6 bases). This CDR3 has 17 residues. The V gene lost 4 bases and the J gene lost 3 bases, with 22 bases spanning the gap. Germline V gene sequence: CDR1 SGHRS, CDR2 YFSETQ. The CDR3 is CASSVGGGLGGDTEAFF. CDR3 bases: TGCGCCAGCAGCGTCGGCGGAGGTCTAGGGGGTGACACTGAAGCTTTCTTT.

The chain links TRBV24-1 to TRBJ2-7; D possibly corresponds to TRBD2 (5 bases). The CDR3 is 13 residues long. V dropped 9 bases and J dropped 0 bases, with 11 bases sitting between them. Germline CDR1 KGHDR, CDR2 SFDVKD. The CDR3 DNA follows: TGTGCCACCTCCCTTGGGAGCTCCTACGAGCAGTACTTC. Its translation is CATSLGSSYEQYF.

The V call is TRBV20-1, the J call TRBJ1-5; TRBD1 might be the D (5 bases). Germline CDR1 DFQATT, CDR2 SNEGSKA (reference sequence). V lost 3 bases and J 7 bases, leaving 13 bases between the germline ends. This CDR3 is built from 13 residues. The CDR3 protein is CSASKGGGQPQHF. CDR3 nucleotide sequence: TGCAGTGCTAGTAAGGGCGGGGGGCAGCCCCAGCATTTT.

This chain links TRBV6-1 with TRBJ2-7; 7 nucleotides agree with TRBD1. The CDR3 sequence is 13 residues long. Trimming at V came to 2 bases and at J to 5 bases, leaving 3 bases not matched to a gene. The germline V gene has CDR1 MNHNS and CDR2 SASEGT. As DNA, the CDR3 is TGTGCCAGCAGTGAATCACAGGGGAACGAGCAGTACTTC. Amino acids: CASSESQGNEQYF.

The chain recombines TRBV5-1 with TRBJ2-1, with 13 bases fitting TRBD2. This CDR3 is built from 15 residues. The V and J ends lost 4 bases and 6 bases, in that order; junction bases with no gene match: 4. Germline V gene lookup returns CDR1 SGHRS and CDR2 YFSETQ. DNA for the CDR3: TGCGCCAGCAGCCTATGGACTAGCGGGAGCAATGAGCAGTTCTTC. Its protein product is CASSLWTSGSNEQFF.

The gene calls are TRBV11-3 and TRBJ2-1; 10 bases align to TRBD2. Germline CDR1 is SGHNT and CDR2 is YENEEA. The length of the CDR3 is 18 residues. The junction had 15 bases not matched to a gene; V was cut back by 3 bases and J by 7 bases. The CDR3 reads CASSFGAAGGSFSNEQFF. DNA for the CDR3: TGTGCCAGCAGCTTTGGTGCAGCGGGAGGGTCCTTTTCGAATGAGCAGTTCTTC.

V and J are TRBV6-2 or TRBV6-3 and TRBJ1-1; no firm D call. V was shortened by 1 base and J by 0 bases, with 6 bases between the two germline ends. CDR3 length equals 14 residues. CDR1 is MNHEY and CDR2 is SVGEGT in the germline V gene. The CDR3 loop is CASSYLQLNTEAFF. DNA for the CDR3: TGTGCCAGCAGTTACTTACAGCTGAACACTGAAGCTTTCTTT.

V is TRBV7-3 and J is TRBJ2-2; D unresolved. This CDR3 has 14 amino acids. V lost 3 bases and J lost 7, with 12 bases in between. In germline, CDR1 is SGHTA, CDR2 FQGTGA. The DNA of the CDR3 is TGTGCCAGCAGCTTCGGCCAGACGGGCGGGGAGCTGTTTTTT. It yields the protein CASSFGQTGGELFF. The variable domain in full, completed from reference TRBV7-3 and TRBJ2-2, reads GAGVSQTPSNKVTEKGKYVELRCDPISGHTALYWYRQSLGQGPEFLIYFQGTGAADDSGLPNDRFFAVRPEGSVSTLKIQRTERGDSAVYLCASSFGQTGGELFFGEGSRLTVL.

This chain uses TRBV4-3 with TRBJ2-7, with TRBD1 as a possible D gene (7 bases). V gave up 0 bases and J gave up 6 bases, with 12 bases separating them. CDR1 is LGHNA, CDR2 YSLEER, per germline. The CDR3 sequence is 14 residues long. This CDR3 reads CASSQEPGGLEQYF. Written as DNA, the CDR3 is TGCGCCAGCAGCCAAGAACCAGGGGGGCTCGAGCAGTACTTC.

The J gene is TRBJ1-6, the V gene TRBV6-1; the match to TRBD1 covers 8 bases. The germline V gene has CDR1 MNHNS and CDR2 SASEGT. CDR3 size: 15 residues. J gave up 7 bases and V 3 bases, and 5 bases lay outside the gene matches. CDR3: CASSDGQGGNSPLHF. CDR3 bases: TGTGCCAGCAGTGATGGACAGGGAGGGAATTCACCCCTCCACTTT.